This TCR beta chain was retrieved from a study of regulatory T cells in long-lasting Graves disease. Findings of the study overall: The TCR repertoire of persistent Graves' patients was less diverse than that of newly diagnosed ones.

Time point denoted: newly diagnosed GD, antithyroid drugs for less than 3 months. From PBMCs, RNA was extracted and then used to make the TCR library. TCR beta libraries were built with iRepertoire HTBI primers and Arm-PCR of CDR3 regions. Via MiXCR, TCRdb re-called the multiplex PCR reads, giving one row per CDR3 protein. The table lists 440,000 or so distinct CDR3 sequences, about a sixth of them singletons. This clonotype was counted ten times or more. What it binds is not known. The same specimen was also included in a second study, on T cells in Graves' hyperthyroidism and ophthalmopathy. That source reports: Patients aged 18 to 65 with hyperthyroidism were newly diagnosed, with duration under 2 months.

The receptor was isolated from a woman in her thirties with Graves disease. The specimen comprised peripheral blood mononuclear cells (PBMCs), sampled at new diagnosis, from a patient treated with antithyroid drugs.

CDR3 nucleotides: TGTGCCAGCAGCTTAACCCCCGGAGGGGATCGCATCAATGAGCAGTTCTTC. The encoded protein is CASSLTPGGDRINEQFF. This chain joins TRBV7-9 and TRBJ2-1; TRBD2 might be the D (6 bases). Deletions cut 2 bases from V and 6 bases from J, with 20 bases between. Per germline, CDR1 SEHNR and CDR2 FQNEAQ (reference sequence). The CDR3 sequence is 17 residues long.